Shown below are 32 T cell receptor beta chains from a single sample sequenced in a study of blood T cell repertoires in COVID-19. Profiling relied on immunoSEQ multiplex PCR, and the TCRdb table lists in-frame clones only, not all of them. The profile shows about 220,000 clones, 80% to 85% of them singletons. The sample comprised peripheral blood. These receptors all come from a woman in her 70s with COVID-19, enrolled during active disease.

This sequence joins TRBV3-1 (or the pseudogene TRBV3-2) and TRBJ1-2; 7 bases line up with TRBD1. The germline CDR1 and CDR2 sequences are LGHDT and YNNKEL (reference sequence). This CDR3 has 15 amino acids. Trimming took 3 bases from V and 4 from J; bases not matched to a gene: 8. CDR3 coding DNA: TGTGCCAGCAGCCATAGTCTAGGGGGCATCTATGGCTACACCTTC. This translates into CASSHSLGGIYGYTF.

This clone was found once. The chain couples TRBV4-1 to TRBJ2-3; 10 positions agree with TRBD2. The ends lost 11 bases at V and 3 bases at J; junction bases unmatched: 8. There are 14 residues in the CDR3. Germline V gene lookup returns CDR1 MGHRA and CDR2 YSYEKL. The CDR3 DNA follows: TGCGCCTCCAGGTTAGCGGGAGGAACAGATACGCAGTATTTT. It specifies CASRLAGGTDTQYF.

The rearrangement links TRBV2 to TRBJ2-5; D not certain. V was pared by 7 bases and J by 1 base, with 16 bases between. Germline loops: CDR1 SNHLY, CDR2 FYNNEI. This CDR3 comprises 15 residues. The CDR3 sequence is CASTFSSVSQETQYF. The CDR3 nucleotides read TGTGCCAGCACCTTTAGCTCTGTATCCCAAGAGACCCAGTACTTC.

V usage is TRBV5-6 and J usage is TRBJ1-5, with D perhaps matching TRBD1 (6 bases). The CDR3 extends over 16 amino acids. V was shortened by 3 bases and J by 5 bases, with 18 bases between the two germline ends. Germline lookup yields CDR1 SGHDT and CDR2 YYEEEE. The CDR3 DNA follows: TGTGCCAGCAGCTCCACAGGGCGGGAGGAGGATCAGCCCCAGCATTTT. Translation: CASSSTGREEDQPQHF.

The chain carries TRBV18 and TRBJ1-4; D is undetermined. The CDR3 covers 13 residues. Trimming cost V 2 bases and J 8 bases, with 9 bases left between them. CDR1 is KGHSH, CDR2 LQKENI, per germline. The CDR3 DNA reads as TGTGCCAGCTCACCAGGGCAGATCGAAAAACTGTTTTTT. This gives the protein CASSPGQIEKLFF.

This clone was detected once. The chain uses TRBV7-2 and TRBJ1-1; tentative D call: TRBD1 (6 bases). The V gene's germline CDR1 is SGHTA and CDR2 FQGNSA. V dropped 0 bases and J dropped 7 bases, with 12 bases sitting between them. The CDR3 is 14 amino acids. The CDR3 protein is CASSLAWGRIEAFF. In nucleotides, the CDR3 is TGTGCCAGCAGCTTAGCTTGGGGGCGCATTGAAGCTTTCTTT.

This rearrangement joins TRBV7-9 to TRBJ1-1, with D possibly being TRBD1 (6 bases). V was clipped by 2 bases and J by 4 bases, with 8 bases between them. Germline lookup yields CDR1 SEHNR and CDR2 FQNEAQ (reference sequence). The CDR3 covers 13 residues. As DNA, the CDR3 is TGTGCCAGCAGCTTAAACAGGGCCACTGAAGCTTTCTTT. As protein: CASSLNRATEAFF.

This chain links TRBV19 with TRBJ2-7; 12 nucleotides match TRBD2. Germline loops: CDR1 LNHDA, CDR2 SQIVND (reference sequence). This CDR3 has 15 amino acids. Trimming removed 5 bases from V and 2 bases from J; junction bases left unmatched: 4. The CDR3 loop is CASSPRLAGAYEQYF. CDR3 bases: TGTGCCAGTAGTCCTCGACTAGCGGGAGCCTACGAGCAGTACTTC.

CDR3 bases: TGTGCCAGCAGACAGGGCCCCGGATCCTACGAGCAGTACTTC. Its protein is CASRQGPGSYEQYF. The rearrangement links TRBV19 to TRBJ2-7; TRBD1 agrees at 7 bases. V dropped 9 bases and J dropped 1; count of bases not matched to a gene: 9. This CDR3 is built from 14 residues. Germline assignment: CDR1 LNHDA and CDR2 SQIVND (reference sequence).

The chain employs TRBV6-5 and TRBJ1-1; 11 bases fit TRBD1. The CDR3 is made up of 15 amino acids. The junction had 4 bases not matched to a gene; V was cut back by 6 bases and J by 1 base. Germline CDR1 MNHEY, CDR2 SVGAGI. The CDR3 spells CASSGQGAGNTEAFF. The CDR3 DNA is TGTGCCAGCAGCGGACAGGGGGCAGGGAACACTGAAGCTTTCTTT.

The chain uses TRBV5-6 and TRBJ2-7; tentatively, D is TRBD1 (5 bases). Trimming pared 5 bases from V and 2 bases from J, leaving 17 bases between. There are 15 residues in the CDR3. Looked up from germline, CDR1 is SGHDT and CDR2 is YYEEEE. The CDR3 DNA is TGTGCCAGCAGTTCAGGGTCTACTCTCCCCTACGAGCAGTACTTC. Its protein is CASSSGSTLPYEQYF.

The chain uses TRBV9 and TRBJ1-1; 9 nucleotides agree with TRBD1. V lost 0 bases to trimming and J lost 10 bases; unmatched junction nucleotides: 16. The CDR3 is 17 residues long. Germline V gene sequence: CDR1 SGDLS, CDR2 YYNGEE. In DNA, the CDR3 is TGTGCCAGCAGCGTAGCGGTGGGGGACAGGGCATTAACGGGAGCTTTCTTT. This encodes CASSVAVGDRALTGAFF. Full variable domain (outside the CDR3, taken from reference TRBV9 and TRBJ1-1): DSGVTQTPKHLITATGQRVTLRCSPRSGDLSVYWYQQSLDQGLQFLIQYYNGEERAKGNILERFSAQQFPDLHSELNLSSLELGDSALYFCASSVAVGDRALTGAFFGQGTRLTVV.

The chain combines TRBV4-3 with TRBJ1-4; D is possibly TRBD1 (6 bases). From germline, CDR1 is LGHNA and CDR2 YSLEER. V was pared by 0 bases and J by 7 bases, with 21 bases between. The CDR3 is made up of 18 amino acids. The CDR3 nucleotides read TGCGCCAGCAGCCAAGAATTTATCGCGGCAGGGGTTGGTGAAAAACTGTTTTTT. It codes for CASSQEFIAAGVGEKLFF.

The genes are TRBV19 and TRBJ2-1, with a possible D match to TRBD2 (5 bases). The germline CDR1 and CDR2 sequences are LNHDA and SQIVND (reference sequence). With 7 bases removed from V and 1 base from J, the gap between germline ends came to 14 bases. The CDR3 extends over 15 amino acids. CDR3 DNA: TGTGCCAGTACTCCTCGAGCGGCGTCCTACAATGAGCAGTTCTTC. It is translated as CASTPRAASYNEQFF.

This rearrangement joins TRBV5-5 to TRBJ2-7; D is unclear. The CDR3 length is 11 residues. Looked up from germline, CDR1 is SGHKS and CDR2 is YYEKEE (reference sequence). V was trimmed by 2 bases and J by 3 bases, leaving 3 bases between them. DNA of the CDR3: TGTGCCAGCAGCTTCTTCTACGAGCAGTACTTC. It yields the protein CASSFFYEQYF.

This rearrangement joins TRBV6-5 to TRBJ2-5; D is unclear. The V gene lost 7 bases and the J gene lost 5 bases, with 17 bases spanning the gap. Germline assignment: CDR1 MNHEY and CDR2 SVGAGI. The CDR3 has 14 amino acids. This chain's CDR3 is CASMELSRGETQYF. DNA of the CDR3: TGTGCCAGCATGGAACTATCTCGTGGGGAGACCCAGTACTTC.

The gene calls are TRBV27 and TRBJ1-5, with D maybe TRBD1 (6 bases). Between the trimmed V and J ends, which lost 1 base and 5 bases, there was a span of 12 bases. Per germline, CDR1 MNHEY and CDR2 SMNVEV (reference sequence). The CDR3 is made up of 15 amino acids. CDR3 amino acids: CASSLFRDKDQPQHF. The CDR3 region has the DNA TGTGCCAGCAGTTTATTCCGGGACAAAGATCAGCCCCAGCATTTT.

This chain links TRBV24-1 with TRBJ2-1; TRBD2 aligns across 12 bases. The germline gives CDR1 KGHDR, CDR2 SFDVKD. This CDR3 is 19 amino acids long. The V gene end was trimmed by 1 base and the J gene end by 2 bases; junction bases not matched to a gene: 8. In DNA form, the CDR3 reads TGTGCCACCAGTGATTTTGGGCGGACTAGCGGGAACGCCTACAATGAGCAGTTCTTC. It translates to CATSDFGRTSGNAYNEQFF.

The chain combines TRBV6-2 or TRBV6-3 with TRBJ2-5, with TRBD1 as a possible D gene (5 bases). V was trimmed by 5 bases and J by 5 bases, leaving 12 bases between them. CDR1 is MNHEY, CDR2 SVGEGT, per germline. CDR3 length equals 13 residues. CDR3 region: CASSTPGKETQYF. The CDR3 DNA reads as TGTGCCAGCAGTACACCAGGGAAGGAGACCCAGTACTTC.

This rearrangement joins TRBV5-5 to TRBJ1-2, with TRBD1 as a possible D gene (5 bases). The CDR3 spans 13 residues. Germline V lookup: CDR1 SGHKS, CDR2 YYEKEE (reference sequence). V lost 4 bases, J lost 4 bases, and 11 bases lay in between. DNA of the CDR3: TGTGCCAGCAGCCTAGACGGGGGCTATGGCTACACCTTC. Its protein product is CASSLDGGYGYTF.

The genes are TRBV21-1 and TRBJ1-3. TRBV21-1 has pseudogene status. The CDR3 length is 20 residues. CDR3 protein: CASNYSAGGGSAATGNTIYF. The CDR3 DNA reads as TGTGCCAGCAATTATTCCGCCGGAGGAGGTTCGGCAGCCACTGGAAACACCATATATTTT.

J is TRBJ2-7 and V is TRBV5-1, with D possibly matching TRBD1 (6 bases). This CDR3 has 16 amino acids. Germline assignment: CDR1 SGHRS and CDR2 YFSETQ. With 4 bases removed from V and 6 bases from J, the gap between germline ends came to 23 bases. CDR3 sequence (DNA): TGCGCCAGCAGCATCATCTCTTCCGGGACATACGCCGAGCAGTACTTC. This translates into CASSIISSGTYAEQYF.

The V gene is TRBV5-1, the J gene TRBJ2-3, with 7 nucleotides matching TRBD2. V shed 1 base, J shed 2 bases, and the junction held 1 base outside the gene matches. Germline assignment: CDR1 SGHRS and CDR2 YFSETQ. There are 14 residues in the CDR3. CDR3 nucleotides: TGCGCCAGCAGCTTGACTAGCGACACAGATACGCAGTATTTT. Protein product: CASSLTSDTDTQYF.

The DNA of the CDR3 is TGTGCCACCAGCAGAGGGAGGACAGGGGGCATCTACGAGCAGTACTTC. Amino acids: CATSRGRTGGIYEQYF. The chain uses TRBV15 and TRBJ2-7; 11 bases are shared with TRBD1. The germline gives CDR1 LNHNV, CDR2 YYDKDF (reference sequence). The CDR3 has 16 amino acids. V gave up 1 base and J gave up 3 bases; unmatched junction bases: 5.

The V gene is TRBV3-1 (or the pseudogene TRBV3-2), the J gene TRBJ1-4; a weak D match, TRBD1 (5 bases). V gave up 1 base and J gave up 5 bases, with 11 bases separating them. The CDR3 runs 15 residues. Germline V gene lookup returns CDR1 LGHDT and CDR2 YNNKEL (reference sequence). The CDR3 coding sequence is TGTGCCAGCAGCCAAGGAGGCAGGGCGAATGAAAAACTGTTTTTT. This sequence encodes CASSQGGRANEKLFF.

The chain carries TRBV5-1 and TRBJ2-6; D gene uncertain. The V gene lost 0 bases and the J gene lost 2 bases, with 6 bases spanning the gap. The CDR3 totals 15 residues. Germline CDR1 reads SGHRS; CDR2 reads YFSETQ. The DNA for the CDR3 is TGCGCCAGCAGCTTGGAGAGCACTGGGGCCAACGTCCTGACTTTC. Residues: CASSLESTGANVLTF.

The rearrangement links TRBV6-2 or TRBV6-3 to TRBJ2-3, with 7 bases lining up with TRBD2. The CDR3 totals 19 residues. Germline trimming cut 2 bases from V and 2 bases from J; bases unmatched to any gene: 16. Germline CDR1 reads MNHEY; CDR2 reads SVGEGT. The CDR3 loop reads CASSYPLGEGLGFTDTQYF. CDR3 in DNA: TGTGCCAGCAGTTACCCCCTTGGGGAGGGACTCGGGTTCACAGATACGCAGTATTTT.

V gene TRBV28 combines with J gene TRBJ2-3, with D possibly being TRBD2 (6 bases). Looked up from germline, CDR1 is MDHEN and CDR2 is SYDVKM. The CDR3 contains 16 residues. The V end was cut by 7 bases, the J end by 5 bases, with 22 bases between. DNA for the CDR3: TGTGCCAGCATGGGGTCTAGGACGGGAGATGTAGATACGCAGTATTTT. Translating gives CASMGSRTGDVDTQYF.

V gene TRBV10-2 combines with J gene TRBJ1-6; 7 positions agree with TRBD1. With 4 bases clipped from V and 10 bases from J, the junction kept 10 bases outside the gene matches. Germline CDR1 reads WSHSY; CDR2 reads SAAADI. The CDR3 has 15 amino acids. CDR3 DNA: TGCGCCAGCAGTGGAAGACAGGGTGGCGAATCACCCCTCCACTTT. Encoded protein: CASSGRQGGESPLHF.

The chain is built from TRBV30 and TRBJ1-4, with D tentatively TRBD1 (5 bases). CDR3 length: 14 residues. The germline V gene encodes CDR1 GTSNPN and CDR2 SVGIG (reference sequence). V dropped 5 bases and J dropped 2 bases, with 12 bases sitting between them. The CDR3 region is CAWAGAGTNEKLFF. CDR3 DNA sequence: TGTGCCTGGGCCGGGGCGGGGACTAATGAAAAACTGTTTTTT.

This chain connects TRBV12-5 to TRBJ1-1; TRBD1 matches at 7 bases. The germline V gene has CDR1 LGHNT and CDR2 FRNRAP. CDR3 length: 15 amino acids. The junction had 5 bases not matched to a gene; V was cut back by 2 bases and J by 2 bases. DNA of the CDR3: TGTGCTAGTGGTTTGACTAACAGGGGAAACACTGAAGCTTTCTTT. Residues: CASGLTNRGNTEAFF.

Only one count was recorded for this clone. This chain connects TRBV11-3 to TRBJ2-1; no reliable D call. The CDR3 consists of 11 residues. Germline values: CDR1 SGHNT, CDR2 YENEEA. With 5 bases removed from V and 8 bases from J, the gap between germline ends came to 7 bases. CDR3 sequence reads: CASSLRDEQFF. The CDR3 DNA reads as TGTGCCAGCAGCCTACGGGATGAGCAGTTCTTC.